This entry lists 25 T cell receptor beta chains sequenced from one sample in a study of T cell changes during pregnancy in multiple sclerosis. This table comes from immunoSEQ multiplex PCR, and its TCRdb copy is limited to in-frame clones, with some not included. Here the sample spans more than 90,000 clones, more than 85% being singletons. This specimen was peripheral blood, taken in the third trimester of pregnancy. The receptors shown here come from a female donor with multiple sclerosis, enrolled in a pregnancy study.

The chain is built from TRBV4-2 and TRBJ2-3; 8 nucleotides line up with TRBD2. Looked up from germline, CDR1 is LGHNA and CDR2 is YNFKEQ. J was trimmed by 3 bases and V by 4 bases; bases with no gene match: 9. The CDR3 has 16 amino acids. The CDR3 nucleotides read TGTGCCAGCAGCCCGGCCGGGGGGGGCCGGACAGATACGCAGTATTTT. Its protein product is CASSPAGGGRTDTQYF.

V gene TRBV27 combines with J gene TRBJ1-1; a weak D match, TRBD1 (5 bases). Germline-derived CDR1 and CDR2 are MNHEY and SMNVEV (reference sequence). The CDR3 covers 15 residues. V was trimmed by 5 bases and J by 1 base, leaving 14 bases between them. DNA for the CDR3: TGTGCCAGCAGTGCCTCGACAGCGGGGAACACTGAAGCTTTCTTT. Its translation: CASSASTAGNTEAFF.

This clone has just one count. The V and J genes are TRBV5-1 and TRBJ2-7, with 9 bases lining up with TRBD1. J was trimmed by 5 bases and V by 4 bases; bases with no gene match: 7. This CDR3 comprises 14 residues. Germline V gene data show CDR1 as SGHRS and CDR2 as YFSETQ. The CDR3 protein is CASSRGQGRNEQYF. The CDR3 DNA sequence: TGCGCCAGCAGCCGGGGACAGGGAAGGAACGAGCAGTACTTC.

The chain links TRBV19 to TRBJ2-3; perhaps TRBD2 as D (5 bases). This CDR3 region has 14 residues. Trimming stripped 5 bases from V and 0 bases from J, with 9 bases between. CDR1 and CDR2 from the germline V gene are LNHDA and SQIVND (reference sequence). The CDR3 nucleotides are TGTGCCAGTAGTCCCGGGGTTAGCACAGATACGCAGTATTTT. This gives the protein CASSPGVSTDTQYF. Based on the CDR3 plus reference TRBV19 and TRBJ2-3, the full variable domain is DGGITQSPKYLFRKEGQNVTLSCEQNLNHDAMYWYRQDPGQGLRLIYYSQIVNDFQKGDIAEGYSVSREKKESFPLTVTSAQKNPTAFYLCASSPGVSTDTQYFGPGTRLTVL.

This clone was recorded once. V usage is TRBV5-5 and J usage is TRBJ1-3; D may be TRBD1 (6 bases). This CDR3 region has 17 residues. The germline V gene has CDR1 SGHKS and CDR2 YYEKEE (reference sequence). Between the trimmed V and J ends, which lost 4 bases and 1 base, there was a span of 18 bases. The CDR3: CASSADMDSSSGNTIYF. The CDR3, as DNA: TGTGCCAGCAGCGCGGATATGGACAGTAGTTCTGGAAACACCATATATTTT.

A single count supports this clone. CDR3: CASSAGTGANVLTF. CDR3 nucleotide sequence: TGTGCCAGCAGCGCGGGGACAGGGGCCAACGTCCTGACTTTC. The chain carries TRBV9 and TRBJ2-6, with D possibly TRBD1 on 6 matching bases. With 3 bases removed from V and 4 bases from J, the gap between germline ends came to 8 bases. This CDR3 contains 14 residues. Germline CDR1 reads SGDLS; CDR2 reads YYNGEE.

The V gene is TRBV5-1, the J gene TRBJ1-4; D uncertain. V shed 3 bases and J shed 3 bases, with 6 bases lying between them. Germline CDR1 and CDR2: SGHRS and YFSETQ. The CDR3 consists of 13 residues. As DNA, the CDR3 is TGCGCCAGCAGCTCGGGTCCTAATGAAAAACTGTTTTTT. It translates to CASSSGPNEKLFF.

The chain links TRBV27 to TRBJ2-5, with TRBD1 identical over 9 bases. Germline-derived CDR1 and CDR2 are MNHEY and SMNVEV (reference sequence). The CDR3 sequence is 16 residues long. Unmatched junction bases numbered 7, after V lost 5 bases and J lost 0 bases. The CDR3 is CASSPRTGVYQETQYF. The DNA for the CDR3 is TGTGCCAGCAGTCCCCGGACAGGGGTGTACCAAGAGACCCAGTACTTC.

The chain combines TRBV28 with TRBJ1-2; D unresolved. The CDR3 covers 12 residues. CDR1 is MDHEN and CDR2 is SYDVKM in the germline V gene. V was trimmed by 3 bases and J by 8 bases, leaving 10 bases between them. CDR3 in DNA: TGTGCCAGCAGTTTGCGAGGGCTCGGCTACACCTTC. This gives the protein CASSLRGLGYTF.

The chain has TRBV5-1 and TRBJ1-6, with D uncertain. Germline loops: CDR1 SGHRS, CDR2 YFSETQ. The CDR3 is made up of 15 amino acids. V lost 4 bases to trimming and J lost 10 bases, with 18 bases between them. In DNA, the CDR3 is TGCGCCAGCAGCCGGGTCTCAGTACGGGAATCACCCCTCCACTTT. Translated: CASSRVSVRESPLHF.

This clone was seen a handful of times. The rearrangement joins TRBV9 to TRBJ2-5; maybe TRBD1 (5 bases). The germline CDR1 and CDR2 sequences are SGDLS and YYNGEE. This CDR3 spans 11 amino acids. V shed 4 bases and J shed 4 bases, with 5 bases lying between them. Written as DNA, the CDR3 is TGTGCCAGCAGCAGGGGAGAGACCCAGTACTTC. Translated, it gives CASSRGETQYF.

V gene TRBV15 combines with J gene TRBJ2-2, with D possibly TRBD1 on 6 matching bases. V lost 0 bases and J lost 3, with 14 bases in between. Germline V gene lookup returns CDR1 LNHNV and CDR2 YYDKDF (reference sequence). CDR3 length equals 17 residues. The CDR3 DNA is TGTGCCACCAGCAGAGATCGTGGCAGGGGATACACCGGGGAGCTGTTTTTT. Residues: CATSRDRGRGYTGELFF.

The chain recombines TRBV28 with TRBJ2-5; TRBD1 matches at 7 bases. The germline gives CDR1 MDHEN, CDR2 SYDVKM. The CDR3 extends over 14 amino acids. The junction had 9 bases not matched to a gene; V was cut back by 6 bases and J by 5 bases. DNA for the CDR3: TGTGCCAGCAGCCGACAGGGAAGAGGGGAGACCCAGTACTTC. This encodes CASSRQGRGETQYF.

This chain connects TRBV7-9 to TRBJ2-7; a weak D match, TRBD1 (5 bases). The germline V gene encodes CDR1 SEHNR and CDR2 FQNEAQ (reference sequence). The V end was cut by 7 bases, the J end by 4 bases, with 20 bases between. The CDR3 length is 15 residues. Written as DNA, the CDR3 is TGTGCCAGCAACCGTCGAGACAGACCCTCTTACGAGCAGTACTTC. This sequence encodes CASNRRDRPSYEQYF.

The genes are TRBV4-2 and TRBJ1-4; 8 bases match TRBD1. The CDR3 has 16 amino acids. Germline V CDR1 and CDR2: LGHNA, YNFKEQ. V was pared by 0 bases and J by 5 bases, with 5 bases of the junction left unmatched. DNA of the CDR3: TGTGCCAGCAGCCAAGATCCGACAGGGGCGAATGAAAAACTGTTTTTT. Its protein is CASSQDPTGANEKLFF.

The V and J genes are TRBV7-9 and TRBJ1-4, with TRBD1 matching over 11 bases. Germline V gene lookup returns CDR1 SEHNR and CDR2 FQNEAQ (reference sequence). Losses at the gene ends were 1 base for V and 8 bases for J; bases not matched to a gene: 3. CDR3 length equals 15 residues. The CDR3 DNA reads as TGTGCCAGCAGCTTAGGGACAGGGGGCCGAGAAAAACTGTTTTTT. It is translated as CASSLGTGGREKLFF.

The chain links TRBV6-1 to TRBJ1-4; the D is unclear. The CDR3 runs 14 residues. Trimming removed 6 bases from V and 0 bases from J, with 8 bases in between. Germline V lookup: CDR1 MNHNS, CDR2 SASEGT. CDR3 sequence: CASSLLATNEKLFF. CDR3 in DNA: TGTGCCAGCAGCTTACTTGCAACTAATGAAAAACTGTTTTTT.

V gene TRBV10-2 combines with J gene TRBJ1-5; D unresolved. V dropped 4 bases and J dropped 5 bases, with 6 bases sitting between them. Germline CDR1 reads WSHSY; CDR2 reads SAAADI. This CDR3 comprises 12 residues. The CDR3 region has the DNA TGCGCCAGCAGTGTAATCGATCAGCCCCAGCATTTT. This encodes CASSVIDQPQHF.

This chain connects TRBV6-1 to TRBJ1-1, with 8 bases that match TRBD1. The CDR3 is 14 residues long. Trimming at V came to 6 bases and at J to 1 base, leaving 4 bases not matched to a gene. CDR1 MNHNS and CDR2 SASEGT come from the germline V gene. In DNA form, the CDR3 reads TGTGCCAGCAGGGCAGGGGGCTCGAACACTGAAGCTTTCTTT. Amino acids: CASRAGGSNTEAFF.

This chain joins TRBV6-1 and TRBJ1-1; the match to TRBD1 covers 8 bases. Germline V gene lookup returns CDR1 MNHNS and CDR2 SASEGT. V lost 7 bases, J lost 0 bases, and 7 bases stayed unmatched. This CDR3 comprises 15 residues. CDR3 residues: CASIDRGLVNTEAFF. The CDR3 DNA reads as TGTGCCAGCATCGACAGGGGCCTGGTGAACACTGAAGCTTTCTTT.

The chain uses TRBV5-1 and TRBJ2-3; TRBD2 agrees at 8 bases. Trimming cost V 0 bases and J 3 bases; bases outside gene matches: 6. From germline, CDR1 is SGHRS and CDR2 YFSETQ. This CDR3 is built from 16 residues. CDR3 sequence reads: CASSLAGTRTTDTQYF. CDR3 DNA: TGCGCCAGCAGCTTGGCGGGGACTAGAACAACAGATACGCAGTATTTT.

This chain joins TRBV7-2 and TRBJ2-3; 10 nucleotides align to TRBD2. CDR1 SGHTA and CDR2 FQGNSA come from the germline V gene. This CDR3 contains 14 residues. V lost 5 bases to trimming and J lost 9 bases; unmatched junction nucleotides: 8. The CDR3 coding sequence is TGTGCCAGCAGCCCAGCGGGGGGGCCTGTGACGCAGTATTTT. Protein product: CASSPAGGPVTQYF.

This clone was picked up one time. The chain combines TRBV5-1 with TRBJ2-3; weak D call: TRBD2 (6 bases). V dropped 3 bases and J dropped 5 bases, with 22 bases sitting between them. Germline-derived CDR1 and CDR2 are SGHRS and YFSETQ. This CDR3 comprises 17 residues. For the CDR3, the DNA is TGCGCCAGCAGCTCCCTGGGGCTGGGGGGATCGGGAGATACGCAGTATTTT. It is translated as CASSSLGLGGSGDTQYF.

CDR3 nucleotides: TGCGCCAGCAGTGTGGCAGGTAGAGCAGATACGCAGTATTTT. Its protein is CASSVAGRADTQYF. The chain combines TRBV10-1 with TRBJ2-3; D unresolved. Trimming stripped 4 bases from V and 4 bases from J, with 12 bases between. Germline assignment: CDR1 WNHNN and CDR2 SYGVQD (reference sequence). This CDR3 spans 14 amino acids.

This sequence joins TRBV28 and TRBJ2-7, with a possible D match to TRBD1 (6 bases). V shed 6 bases and J shed 3 bases, with 15 bases lying between them. This CDR3 has 14 amino acids. Looked up from germline, CDR1 is MDHEN and CDR2 is SYDVKM. CDR3 sequence: CASSPRGFFYEQYF. In nucleotides, the CDR3 is TGTGCCAGCAGCCCCAGGGGCTTCTTCTACGAGCAGTACTTC.